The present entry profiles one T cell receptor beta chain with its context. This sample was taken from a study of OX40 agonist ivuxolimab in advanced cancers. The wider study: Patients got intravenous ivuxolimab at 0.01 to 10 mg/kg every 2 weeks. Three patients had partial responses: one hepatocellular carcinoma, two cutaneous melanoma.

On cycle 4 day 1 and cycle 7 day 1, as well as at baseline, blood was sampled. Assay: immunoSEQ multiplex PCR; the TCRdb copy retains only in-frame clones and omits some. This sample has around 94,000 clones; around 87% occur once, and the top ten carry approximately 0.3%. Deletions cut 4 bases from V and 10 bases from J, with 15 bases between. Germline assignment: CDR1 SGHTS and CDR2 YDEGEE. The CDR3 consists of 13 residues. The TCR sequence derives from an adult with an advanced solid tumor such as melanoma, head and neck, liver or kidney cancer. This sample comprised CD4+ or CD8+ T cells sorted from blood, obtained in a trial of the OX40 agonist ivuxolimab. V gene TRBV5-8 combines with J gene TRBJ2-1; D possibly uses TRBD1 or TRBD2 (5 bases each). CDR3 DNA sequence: TGTGCCAGCAGCGAACTCCGGGACCCCGAGCAGTTCTTC. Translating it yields CASSELRDPEQFF.